This TCR beta chain was retrieved from a study of shared clonotypes between healthy human individuals (dated by TCRdb to the early 2020s). Context from the whole study: A couple of women and a few men aged 18 to 49 years were included in the cohort. For each donor, CD4 naive and CD4 memory were each given three plates, CD8 naive was given two plates, and CD8 memory was given one plate. To estimate repertoire size and how much clonotypes are shared between individuals, the study performed deep sequencing of blood TCR repertoires from a handful of healthy adults. To increase sequencing depth and limit assay-specific biases, different laboratories used diverse techniques to prepare libraries and sequence TCR repertoires. Each donor's leukapheresis produced roughly between roughly 0.85 and 9.5 billion PBMCs. Broader findings and caveats from the paper: Naive subsets generally had larger estimated clonotype richness than memory subsets did. Compared with non-shared clonotypes, clonotypes shared by all four sorted-subset donors had higher generation probabilities. The genetic and exposure-history diversity represented was limited by the small number of donors. Approximately 5% of naive CD4, around 3.5% of naive CD8, roughly 2.4% of memory CD4, and approximately 0.39% of memory CD8 clonotypes were shared across several donors. Pairwise subsampling indicated that sequencing depth was expected to affect the degree of clonotype sharing among donors. Sampling was restricted to blood, and TCR repertoires in tissues likely differ from the TCR repertoires found in blood. Incomplete sequencing was indicated by rarefaction of sorted-subset datasets, despite the large sequencing depth.

For the CD8 naive samples, CD45RO-negative cells were positively selected for CCR7, yielding a CD45RA+CCR7+ population from which TemRA cells were excluded. The donors were healthy, HIV-negative adults who had no recently reported acute infections or vaccinations. Only Caucasian adults living in Nashville, Tennessee, USA were represented among the donors. Blood was collected by leukapheresis, and PBMCs were isolated by Ficoll-Histopaque density gradient centrifugation and then cryopreserved in liquid nitrogen vapor phase. Analytical flow cytometry was used to check the purity and quantity of every magnetically sorted T cell population. From each sorted fraction, genomic DNA was isolated and quantified by UV absorbance on a Nanodrop 2000c. On this clone itself: No cognate antigen has been identified for it. There are no base qualities to consult, and no much larger clone falls within one base.

Counted from cysteine to phenylalanine, this CDR3 has 14 amino acids. The retained sequence is limited to the CDR3, 42 bases, with the frame set at the first base. CDR1 and CDR2 are read off the germline V gene (reference sequence) as PRHDT and FYEKMQ. TCR CDR3 regions were amplified from genomic DNA by multiplex PCR using the deep immunoSEQ assay. For each cell subset, the extracted genomic DNA was distributed evenly across all wells of several immunoSEQ 96-well plates, and each plate served as one replicate. For sorted subsets, roughly 200 ng of genomic DNA, equivalent to tens of thousands of T cell genomes, went into each replicate PCR. Purified libraries were measured with a Qubit 3.0 fluorometer, size-checked on a Bioanalyzer 2100, and measured again with the KAPA Library Quantification kit. Every immunoSEQ 96-well plate was sequenced on a separate single-read 150-cycle Illumina NextSeq 550 flow cell. The paper's data handling went like this. The immunoSEQ output contained only junctional sequences without quality scores, so filtering could not match that applied to full-length reads. To assign V/J genes and CDR3, sequences were annotated against IMGT germline references using PyIR, a Python wrapper for IgBLAST v1.9. Reads with weak V/J assignments (E-value above 1e-6), missing CDR3, stop codons, out-of-frame junctions, or ambiguous translated residues were removed. V3J clonotypes were defined by identical inferred V gene, J gene, and CDR3 amino acid sequence. Percentage overlap between repertoires was computed as shared unique clonotypes divided by the size of the smaller repertoire. Richness of each repertoire was evaluated using RTK rarefaction, the Chao1 estimator, and Recon v2.1 estimates of unobserved clonotypes. Generation probabilities were computed with OLGA for all TCRbeta clonotypes obtained by the gDNA method from several donors. What TCRdb holds here is the immuneACCESS table cut down to in-frame rearrangements. Part of the clones is not present; checked against another copy, under half of the missing clones reflect an unresolved V gene, and the others are unexplained. V, J and clone size were drawn from that table, and D and trimming were deduced from the DNA. Counted in this sample were 650,000 to 800,000 clones; about 91% of them appeared once. Of the sample, about 24% falls within the top ten clones.

Material for sequencing was naive CD8+ T cells sorted from blood. The cell subset or site label for this specimen denotes: CD45RA+CCR7+. The sequence was obtained from a man aged 25-45 years in good health. This sequence uses TRBV13 and TRBJ2-7, with no confident D gene call. The CDR3 protein sequence reads: CATRGQRDAYEQYF. The DNA sequence is TGTGCAACTCGAGGCCAGCGAGACGCTTACGAGCAGTACTTC.